These T cell receptor beta chains were read from a single sample in a study of identical twins. Each CDR3 protein gets one entry after TCRdb re-called the 5' RACE reads with MiXCR. The top ten clones hold approximately 5.4% of a sample with fewer than 250,000 distinct CDR3 sequences, 6.5% to 9% of them seen once. These same records also appear under a second study, on yellow fever vaccine responses in identical twins.

Source material: CD8+ T cells sorted from blood. The receptor set was obtained from a woman aged 18-29 years in good health. Each CDR3 is given with its conserved first and last residue. The D gene is left open where the match is weak. Part of the rows lack a size; the others show once, few, many or a class for expanded clones.

TRBV7-9	.	many	TRBJ2-5	TGTGCCAGCAGCTTAAGTTTTGAGACCCAGTACTTC	CASSLSFETQYF
TRBV7-9	TRBD1	few	TRBJ1-1	TGTGCCAGCAGCCCCGGGGGGACAGCTAACACTGAAGCTTTCTTT	CASSPGGTANTEAFF
TRBV7-6	.	.	TRBJ1-6	TGTGCCAGCAGCATGTCCGAGAATTCACCCCTCCACTTT	CASSMSENSPLHF
TRBV28	.	many	TRBJ2-1	TGTGCCAGCAGTTTAAGACAGGATCACTACAATGAGCAGTTCTTC	CASSLRQDHYNEQFF
TRBV2	TRBD1	many	TRBJ1-1	TGTGCCAGCAGCGCAGGGACAGGGGCCTCCGAAGCTTTCTTT	CASSAGTGASEAFF
TRBV4-1	.	.	TRBJ1-2	TGCGCCAGCAGCCAAGGGCAGATTGCTAACTATGGCTACACCTTC	CASSQGQIANYGYTF
TRBV10-3	TRBD2	many	TRBJ2-1	TGTGCCATCAGGGGGACTAGCGGAAACAATGAGCAGTTCTTC	CAIRGTSGNNEQFF
TRBV9	.	many	TRBJ2-1	TGTGCCAGCAGCGTAGGCCTAGAGTCCTACAATGAGCAGTTCTTC	CASSVGLESYNEQFF
TRBV20-1	.	few	TRBJ2-7	TGCAGTGCTAGAGTTGGGGTTGGGTCCTACGAGCAGTACTTC	CSARVGVGSYEQYF
TRBV3-1	.	.	TRBJ2-1	TGTGCCAGCAGCCAAGAAGTGATAGGGGATGAGCAGTTCTTC	CASSQEVIGDEQFF
TRBV7-9	.	.	TRBJ1-1	TGTGCCAGCAGCTTACTTGGGGGGCTGGGGACTACTGAAGCTTTCTTT	CASSLLGGLGTTEAFF
TRBV5-6	.	.	TRBJ2-4	TGTGCCAGCAGCTTCGGAGGTAACAACATTCAGTACTTC	CASSFGGNNIQYF
TRBV29-1	.	many	TRBJ2-1	TGCAGCGTTGAAGATCCTTCGCCGGGGAGCTCCTACAATGAGCAGTTCTTC	CSVEDPSPGSSYNEQFF
TRBV4-1	.	many	TRBJ1-2	TGCGCCAGCAGCCACCCCAGACAGACCTATGGCTACACCTTC	CASSHPRQTYGYTF
TRBV7-8	.	many	TRBJ2-1	TGTGCCAGCAGCTTAGGTGGGGGCTGGGGAAATGAGCAGTTCTTC	CASSLGGGWGNEQFF
TRBV7-6	TRBD2	.	TRBJ2-1	TGTGCCAGCAGCTCCCTTTCCACCGGGACTAGCGGGATATACAATGAGCAGTTCTTC	CASSSLSTGTSGIYNEQFF
TRBV20-1	.	few	TRBJ2-3	TGCAGTGCTAGAGGGGAGAACACAGATACGCAGTATTTT	CSARGENTDTQYF
TRBV20-1	.	.	TRBJ2-1	TGCAGTGCTAGAGATCTCGGGTCCGGCAATGAGCAGTTCTTC	CSARDLGSGNEQFF
TRBV7-6	.	.	TRBJ1-6	TGTGCCAGCAGCTTAGCGCCGGGGGGGTACTCTGATTCACCCCTCCACTTT	CASSLAPGGYSDSPLHF
TRBV4-1	.	few	TRBJ1-5	TGCGCCAGCAGACGCAGGACAGGCAATCAGCCCCAGCATTTT	CASRRRTGNQPQHF
TRBV27	.	many	TRBJ2-1	TGTGCCAGCAGTTTATATCCGAGCTCCTACAATGAGCAGTTCTTC	CASSLYPSSYNEQFF
TRBV20-1	.	few	TRBJ2-1	TGCAGTGCTAGAGTAGTTTCGAAGAATGAGCAGTTCTTC	CSARVVSKNEQFF
TRBV25-1	TRBD1	many	TRBJ2-2	TGTGCCAGCAGTGGGACAGGGCCGGGGGAGCTGTTTTTT	CASSGTGPGELFF
TRBV7-9	.	many	TRBJ1-1	TGTGCCAGCAGCGTGGACGTAAGCACTGAAGCTTTCTTT	CASSVDVSTEAFF
TRBV4-1	.	many	TRBJ1-5	TGCGCCAGCAGCCAAGTTCAAAGGGGTAATCAGCCCCAGCATTTT	CASSQVQRGNQPQHF
TRBV7-8	TRBD1	many	TRBJ1-4	TGTGCCAGCAGCTCCCCCCGGGACAGGGAAGAAAAACTGTTTTTT	CASSSPRDREEKLFF
TRBV29-1	TRBD1	many	TRBJ2-7	TGCAGCGTTGAGGGACAGGGAACCTACGAGCAGTACTTC	CSVEGQGTYEQYF